These 12 T cell receptor beta chains were all obtained from the same sample, sequenced in a study of early T cells in non-severe SARS-CoV-2 infection. TCRdb called the 5' RACE reads again in MiXCR, with one record for every CDR3 protein. The table shows 50,000 or so distinct CDR3 sequences, with less than 15% occurring only once. The sequenced sample consisted of whole blood. The origin of the receptors is an adult who was a healthcare worker with PCR-confirmed SARS-CoV-2 infection or an uninfected control (not recorded which).

This clonotype appeared many times. The genes are TRBV7-2 and TRBJ2-1, with 13 bases identical to TRBD2. Per germline, CDR1 SGHTA and CDR2 FQGNSA. This CDR3 has 14 residues. V was pared by 8 bases and J by 8 bases, with 6 bases of the junction left unmatched. The CDR3 DNA is TGTGCCAGCGGCGGGACTAGCGGGACCTATGAGCAGTTCTTC. This gives the protein CASGGTSGTYEQFF. The entire variable domain, with the rest obtained from reference TRBV7-2 and TRBJ2-1, is as follows: GAGVSQSPSNKVTEKGKDVELRCDPISGHTALYWYRQSLGQGLEFLIYFQGNSAPDKSGLPSDRFSAERTGGSVSTLTIQRTQQEDSAVYLCASGGTSGTYEQFFGPGTRLTVL.

This clonotype came up many times. The chain employs TRBV29-1 and TRBJ2-1; 8 nucleotides agree with TRBD2. V lost 7 bases to trimming and J lost 9 bases; unmatched junction nucleotides: 14. The CDR3 runs to 14 residues. Germline-derived CDR1 and CDR2 are SQVTM and ANQGSEA. CDR3 sequence reads: CSGTGLEGNGEQFF. The CDR3 nucleotides are TGCAGCGGAACGGGACTAGAGGGAAACGGTGAGCAGTTCTTC.

This clonotype was counted at least ten times. The V gene is TRBV24-1, the J gene TRBJ2-5; TRBD2 is a possible D gene (6 bases). CDR3 length: 16 residues. V was pared by 5 bases and J by 3 bases, with 18 bases between. Germline V gene data show CDR1 as KGHDR and CDR2 as SFDVKD. The CDR3 here is CATSGPYGSPEETQYF. CDR3 nucleotide sequence: TGTGCCACCAGTGGCCCATACGGGAGTCCCGAAGAGACCCAGTACTTC.

This clonotype was counted a few times. The chain carries TRBV4-1 and TRBJ2-3, with 8 bases matching TRBD1. CDR1 and CDR2 from the germline V gene are MGHRA and YSYEKL. Losses at the gene ends were 6 bases for V and 2 bases for J; bases not matched to a gene: 10. This CDR3 comprises 16 residues. CDR3 sequence: CASSPRWTGPTDTQYF. The CDR3 DNA is TGCGCCAGCAGTCCCCGCTGGACAGGGCCCACAGATACGCAGTATTTT.

The chain joins TRBV7-9 to TRBJ2-1, with D unresolved. Trimming cost V 2 bases and J 1 base, with 6 bases left between them. Germline V gene lookup returns CDR1 SEHNR and CDR2 FQNEAQ (reference sequence). The CDR3 length is 14 residues. CDR3 sequence (DNA): TGTGCCAGCAGCTTAACGGTATCCTACAATGAGCAGTTCTTC. This translates into CASSLTVSYNEQFF.

This clonotype was detected only a few times. This chain links TRBV28 with TRBJ2-7; D is perhaps TRBD1 (6 bases). Per the germline V gene, CDR1 is MDHEN and CDR2 is SYDVKM. Trimming shortened V by 5 bases and J by 4 bases, and 12 bases separated the two germline ends. This CDR3 has 13 residues. The CDR3 is CASSDQGRYEQYF. The DNA for the CDR3 is TGTGCCAGCAGTGATCAGGGGCGATACGAGCAGTACTTC.

Remarks on this clonotype: This may be a read error, as it is one base from a much larger clone. J is TRBJ1-1 and V is TRBV5-6; maybe TRBD1 (6 bases). This CDR3 comprises 11 residues. Germline lookup yields CDR1 SGHDT and CDR2 YYEEEE. CDR3 in DNA: TGTGTCAGCAGCTTGTACAGGGAAACTTTCTTT. Translated, it gives CVSSLYRETFF.

This clonotype was seen at least ten times. Sequence at one end of the junction differs from germline and may be a read error. V gene TRBV29-1 combines with J gene TRBJ1-1; D may be TRBD1 (6 bases). The CDR3 sequence is 11 residues long. Germline CDR1 reads SQVTM; CDR2 reads ANQGSEA. The CDR3 sequence: CSVEGGTEAFF. The DNA for the CDR3 is TGCAGCGTCGAAGGGGGTACTGAAGCTTTCTTT.

This sequence joins TRBV1 and TRBJ1-1; the DNA was not compared with TRBD1, the D call given in the table. TRBV1 is a known pseudogene. There are 14 residues in the CDR3. CDR3 nucleotides: TGCACCAGCAGCCGCCAGGGCTCGTGCACTGAAGCTTTCTTT. The encoded protein is CTSSRQGSCTEAFF.

This chain links TRBV12-3 or TRBV12-4 with TRBJ2-3; D is perhaps TRBD1 or TRBD2 (6 bases each). CDR3 length: 15 amino acids. V was pared by 7 bases and J by 3 bases, with 17 bases between. In nucleotides, the CDR3 is TGTGCCAGCACTGGAGGGACAACTAGGACAGATACGCAGTATTTT. Translated: CASTGGTTRTDTQYF.

This clonotype was recorded many times. The J gene is TRBJ2-3, the V gene TRBV7-8; D might be TRBD2 (6 bases). The germline V gene encodes CDR1 SGHVS and CDR2 FQNEAQ. The CDR3 has 14 amino acids. V shed 3 bases and J shed 2 bases, with 9 bases lying between them. CDR3 region: CASSLGLDTDTQYF. The CDR3 DNA reads TGTGCCAGCAGCTTGGGACTTGACACAGATACGCAGTATTTT.

The V gene is TRBV5-1, the J gene TRBJ2-2, with D possibly being TRBD2 (6 bases). The ends were cut back, 4 bases at V and 4 bases at J, with 23 bases in the middle. The CDR3 is made up of 18 amino acids. The germline CDR1 and CDR2 sequences are SGHRS and YFSETQ. CDR3 sequence: CASSPSGRGGGVTGELFF. DNA of the CDR3: TGCGCCAGCAGCCCCTCTGGAAGGGGAGGTGGGGTCACCGGGGAGCTGTTTTTT.